The entry below describes one TCR beta chain. The data stem from a study of cytomegalovirus exposure and HLA in healthy donors. The PCR contained 60 Vbeta and 13 Jbeta primers. TCRdb's copy holds only in-frame clones and misses some; the assay was immunoSEQ multiplex PCR. The top ten clones hold roughly half of a sample with over 50,000 clones, more than 60% of them seen once. The CDR3 is 17 residues long. Trimming took 3 bases from V and 1 from J, leaving 14 bases between them. Germline V gives CDR1 SGDLS, CDR2 YYNGEE. The TCR originated in a man aged 45-60 years in good health and CMV-seropositive. The material sequenced was PBMCs. This chain joins TRBV9 and TRBJ1-6; perhaps TRBD1 as D (6 bases). The CDR3 sequence: CASSEGGGLSYNSPLHF. CDR3 coding DNA: TGTGCCAGCAGCGAGGGAGGGGGACTGTCCTATAATTCACCCCTCCACTTT. Drawing the rest from reference TRBV9 and TRBJ1-6, the complete variable domain is DSGVTQTPKHLITATGQRVTLRCSPRSGDLSVYWYQQSLDQGLQFLIQYYNGEERAKGNILERFSAQQFPDLHSELNLSSLELGDSALYFCASSEGGGLSYNSPLHFGNGTRLTVT.